This T cell receptor beta chain is drawn from a study of blood T cell repertoires in COVID-19. Across the study: There were acute and convalescent COVID-19 samples, and they came from the United States, Italy and Spain. In each case, the material was cDNA or gDNA derived from T cells, B-cell-depleted T cells, or PBMCs.

This clone was seen only a few times. TCRdb keeps only in-frame clones here, not all; method: immunoSEQ multiplex PCR. Found here are more than 250,000 clones, 86% of them singletons; the top ten hold approximately 2.5%. Recruits, aged roughly 18 to 100 years, lived in 25 or so US areas. Two negative PCRs, clearance, or symptom resolution had been documented for recovered Cohort 3 donors. The CDR3 has 13 amino acids. Germline V gene lookup returns CDR1 SGHNT and CDR2 YYREEE (reference sequence). With V trimmed by 5 bases and J by 8 bases, 7 bases remained unmatched. This chain joins TRBV5-4 and TRBJ2-1; 7 bases are a match to TRBD1. Source material: PBMCs or T cells enriched from blood (not recorded which). This receptor was taken from a woman under 30 who had recovered from COVID-19. The CDR3 region is CASRGQSGDEQFF. The CDR3 DNA follows: TGTGCCAGCAGGGGACAGAGTGGCGATGAGCAGTTCTTC.